Presented here are 30 T cell receptor beta chains from one specimen sequenced in a study of shared clonotypes between healthy human individuals (dated by TCRdb to about 2020). The library relied on the immunoSEQ multiplex PCR assay. TCRdb stores this immuneACCESS table with in-frame sequences only. Part of the clones is absent; in the studies checked, under half of the shortfall reflects unresolved V genes, and no reason is known for the rest. The sample table records more than 2 million clones; 85% to 95% of these occur just once. 0.1% to 0.15% of the sample belongs to the ten largest clones. Specimen: naive CD4+ T cells sorted from blood. The cell subset or site label corresponds to: CD45RA+ positively selected. The source of these receptors is a man aged 18 to 30 in good health.

The chain employs TRBV27 and TRBJ2-7; D not resolved. Germline lookup yields CDR1 MNHEY and CDR2 SMNVEV (reference sequence). V was trimmed by 11 bases and J by 2 bases, leaving 13 bases between them. The CDR3 extends over 12 amino acids. Here the CDR3 reads CALRTFTYEQYF. DNA for the CDR3: TGTGCCCTCCGGACCTTTACCTACGAGCAGTACTTC.

The V gene is TRBV4-3, the J gene TRBJ2-2; 10 nucleotides match TRBD1. There are 16 residues in the CDR3. Trimming removed 0 bases from V and 9 bases from J; junction bases left unmatched: 7. CDR1 is LGHNA and CDR2 is YSLEER in the germline V gene. CDR3 nucleotide sequence: TGCGCCAGCAGCCAAGAGGGACAGGGGCGGATCCGGGAGCTGTTTTTT. Its protein is CASSQEGQGRIRELFF.

This chain links TRBV4-3 with TRBJ2-7; TRBD2 might be the D (6 bases). Trimming left V 0 bases short and J 0 bases short, with 12 bases between. Germline CDR1 is LGHNA and CDR2 is YSLEER. The length of the CDR3 is 16 residues. Here the CDR3 reads CASSQDWGESSYEQYF. The CDR3 coding sequence is TGCGCCAGCAGCCAAGATTGGGGGGAGAGCTCCTACGAGCAGTACTTC.

The CDR3 spells CSVVERESTGELFF. As DNA, the CDR3 is TGCAGCGTTGTAGAACGCGAGAGCACCGGGGAGCTGTTTTTT. The V call is TRBV29-1, the J call TRBJ2-2, with D unresolved. The CDR3 length is 14 residues. Germline V gives CDR1 SQVTM, CDR2 ANQGSEA. Trimming shortened V by 4 bases and J by 4 bases, and 13 bases separated the two germline ends.

CDR3 region: CASSFRRVQETQYF. CDR3 DNA sequence: TGTGCCAGCAGCTTCCGCAGGGTTCAAGAGACCCAGTACTTC. The J gene is TRBJ2-5, the V gene TRBV5-8; maybe TRBD1 (5 bases). The ends were cut back, 2 bases at V and 2 bases at J, with 10 bases in the middle. This CDR3 contains 14 residues. Looked up from germline, CDR1 is SGHTS and CDR2 is YDEGEE.

The chain combines TRBV2 with TRBJ2-7; D possibly corresponds to TRBD2 (6 bases). V dropped 3 bases and J dropped 0 bases, with 12 bases sitting between them. CDR1 and CDR2 from the germline V gene are SNHLY and FYNNEI. This CDR3 is 15 amino acids long. The CDR3 sequence: CASSEGDSNSYEQYF. Here the CDR3 DNA reads TGTGCCAGCAGTGAGGGGGACTCTAACTCCTACGAGCAGTACTTC.

J is TRBJ2-2 and V is TRBV2; 8 nucleotides match TRBD1. V trimming: 5 bases; J trimming: 2 bases; junction bases outside the gene matches: 4. The CDR3 contains 15 residues. CDR1 SNHLY and CDR2 FYNNEI come from the germline V gene. CDR3 coding DNA: TGTGCCAGCAGTTCGGACAGGGCCAACACCGGGGAGCTGTTTTTT. Its protein is CASSSDRANTGELFF.

The rearrangement uses TRBV6-6 and TRBJ1-1, with 7 positions matching TRBD1. Germline V gene data show CDR1 as MNHNY and CDR2 as SVGAGI (reference sequence). The CDR3 loop spans 15 amino acids. V lost 5 bases, J lost 1 base, and 7 bases stayed unmatched. In DNA, the CDR3 is TGTGCCAGCAGTGGTGACAGGGTCCGGAACACTGAAGCTTTCTTT. It yields the protein CASSGDRVRNTEAFF.

This clone appeared once. The rearrangement joins TRBV11-2 to TRBJ1-3; no clear D gene. Trimming stripped 4 bases from V and 1 base from J, with 11 bases between. Germline V CDR1 and CDR2: SGHAT, FQNNGV. CDR3 size: 15 residues. CDR3 residues: CASSSGGGSGNTIYF. CDR3 coding DNA: TGTGCCAGCAGCTCCGGCGGCGGGTCTGGAAACACCATATATTTT.

The CDR3 is CASSWGTGVRTDTQYF. In nucleotides, the CDR3 is TGTGCCAGCAGCTGGGGGACAGGGGTACGCACAGATACGCAGTATTTT. The V call is TRBV5-4, the J call TRBJ2-3; TRBD1 matches at 10 bases. V was pared by 3 bases and J by 1 base, with 5 bases of the junction left unmatched. CDR3 length equals 16 residues. Per germline, CDR1 SGHNT and CDR2 YYREEE (reference sequence).

CDR3 sequence reads: CASSPREEYTGELFF. DNA for the CDR3: TGTGCCAGCAGCCCACGGGAGGAGTACACCGGGGAGCTGTTTTTT. The V call is TRBV9, the J call TRBJ2-2; 7 bases align to TRBD2. Trimming removed 4 bases from V and 3 bases from J; junction bases left unmatched: 6. Germline CDR1 is SGDLS and CDR2 is YYNGEE. The CDR3 runs to 15 residues.

V is TRBV11-2 and J is TRBJ2-7; D is unresolved. Germline V CDR1 and CDR2: SGHAT, FQNNGV. Trimming pared 7 bases from V and 4 bases from J, leaving 14 bases between. The CDR3 covers 13 residues. The CDR3 sequence is CASTLGGLYEQYF. DNA for the CDR3: TGTGCCAGCACCCTAGGCGGCCTATACGAGCAGTACTTC.

This chain links TRBV10-1 with TRBJ2-4; TRBD1 matches 7 bases. Per the germline V gene, CDR1 is WNHNN and CDR2 is SYGVQD (reference sequence). Trimming cost V 3 bases and J 6 bases; bases outside gene matches: 5. There are 14 residues in the CDR3. CDR3 residues: CASSDLPGGNIQYF. As DNA, the CDR3 is TGCGCCAGCAGTGATCTTCCAGGGGGAAACATTCAGTACTTC.

CDR3 nucleotide sequence: TGCAGTGCGGCTAGCGAAGATACGCAGTATTTT. Translated, it gives CSAASEDTQYF. The chain joins TRBV20-1 to TRBJ2-3; D is possibly TRBD2 (6 bases). Trimming took off 6 bases at V and 5 bases at J, with 9 bases between the two ends. Looked up from germline, CDR1 is DFQATT and CDR2 is SNEGSKA (reference sequence). The CDR3 has 11 residues.

The chain links TRBV9 to TRBJ2-1, with no clear D. This CDR3 spans 13 amino acids. Trimming took off 2 bases at V and 3 bases at J, with 6 bases between the two ends. Germline V CDR1 and CDR2: SGDLS, YYNGEE. CDR3 nucleotide sequence: TGTGCCAGCAGCGTGAACAGCTACAATGAGCAGTTCTTC. This translates into CASSVNSYNEQFF.

J is TRBJ1-2 and V is TRBV21-1; the DNA was not used to check the table's D call, TRBD1. TRBV21-1 constitutes a pseudogene. The CDR3 covers 15 residues. The CDR3 region has the DNA TGTGCCAGCAGCAAAGCGACAGGGCCCTTCTATGGCTACACCTTC. Translation gives CASSKATGPFYGYTF.

The rearrangement joins TRBV11-2 to TRBJ1-1, with D perhaps TRBD1 (5 bases). The CDR3 sequence is 12 residues long. Germline CDR1 SGHAT, CDR2 FQNNGV. Between the trimmed V and J ends, which lost 0 bases and 8 bases, there was a span of 7 bases. DNA for the CDR3: TGTGCCAGCAGCTTAGAGTCAGGGGAAGCTTTCTTT. It specifies CASSLESGEAFF.

In DNA form, the CDR3 reads TGTGCCAGCAGTCAGCAGCGCTCAGGTTCACCCCTCCACTTT. This codes for CASSQQRSGSPLHF. V is TRBV27 and J is TRBJ1-6; D is ambiguous. V lost 5 bases to trimming and J lost 9 bases, with 14 bases between them. The CDR3 runs 14 residues. Per germline, CDR1 MNHEY and CDR2 SMNVEV (reference sequence).

The V call is TRBV9, the J call TRBJ2-3; 8 bases are a match to TRBD1. CDR1 is SGDLS and CDR2 is YYNGEE in the germline V gene. This CDR3 region has 17 residues. Germline trimming cut 0 bases from V and 2 bases from J; bases unmatched to any gene: 8. CDR3 sequence: CASSVVGDRPTTDTQYF. The CDR3 DNA reads as TGTGCCAGCAGCGTAGTTGGGGACAGGCCTACCACAGATACGCAGTATTTT.

The CDR3 loop reads CAWSVNPWRDEYEQYF. The CDR3 DNA reads TGTGCCTGGAGTGTCAATCCGTGGAGGGACGAATACGAGCAGTACTTC. The rearrangement joins TRBV30 to TRBJ2-7; D might be TRBD2 (6 bases). The V end lost 0 bases, the J end lost 4 bases, and 19 bases lay between the germline ends. This CDR3 region has 16 residues. CDR1 GTSNPN and CDR2 SVGIG come from the germline V gene (reference sequence). Drawing the rest from reference TRBV30 and TRBJ2-7, the complete variable domain is SQTIHQWPATLVQPVGSPLSLECTVEGTSNPNLYWYRQAAGRGLQLLFYSVGIGQISSEVPQNLSASRPQDRQFILSSKKLLLSDSGFYLCAWSVNPWRDEYEQYFGPGTRLTVT.

The chain has TRBV6-5 and TRBJ1-1; the match to TRBD1 covers 9 bases. This CDR3 is built from 16 residues. V lost 3 bases and J lost 4; bases outside the gene matches: 9. Germline V gene data show CDR1 as MNHEY and CDR2 as SVGAGI. The CDR3 DNA reads as TGTGCCAGCAGTTATAATCCGGGACAGGGAACCACTGAAGCTTTCTTT. Translating it yields CASSYNPGQGTTEAFF.

The rearrangement uses TRBV29-1 and TRBJ2-3, with a tentative D call TRBD1 (6 bases). The germline V and J ends were trimmed by 7 bases and 2 bases, with 13 bases remaining between them. CDR1 is SQVTM and CDR2 is ANQGSEA in the germline V gene. The CDR3 totals 13 residues. The CDR3 loop is CSDQGQYTDTQYF. The CDR3 nucleotides are TGCAGCGACCAGGGGCAGTACACAGATACGCAGTATTTT.

This rearrangement joins TRBV6-1 to TRBJ2-5; the match to TRBD2 covers 9 bases. The J segment lost 5 bases and the V segment lost 1 base, leaving 8 bases of the junction unmatched. The CDR3 length is 16 residues. Germline V CDR1 and CDR2: MNHNS, SASEGT. The CDR3 loop is CASSEGGTSFFETQYF. CDR3 DNA sequence: TGTGCCAGCAGTGAAGGCGGGACTAGCTTCTTTGAGACCCAGTACTTC.

The rearrangement joins TRBV18 to TRBJ1-2; 7 positions agree with TRBD1. The CDR3 totals 16 residues. CDR1 KGHSH and CDR2 LQKENI come from the germline V gene. The J segment lost 4 bases and the V segment lost 0 bases, leaving 8 bases of the junction unmatched. The CDR3 DNA reads as TGTGCCAGCTCACCACCGGGGGCAGGGACAGCCTATGGCTACACCTTC. This translates into CASSPPGAGTAYGYTF.

The chain is built from TRBV9 and TRBJ1-1, with 7 bases fitting TRBD1. V lost 2 bases, J lost 4 bases, and 2 bases stayed unmatched. The CDR3 consists of 13 residues. CDR1 is SGDLS and CDR2 is YYNGEE in the germline V gene. The CDR3 spells CASSVTGATEAFF. The CDR3 DNA reads as TGTGCCAGCAGCGTCACAGGGGCCACTGAAGCTTTCTTT. Using reference TRBV9 and TRBJ1-1 for the parts outside the CDR3, the full variable domain is DSGVTQTPKHLITATGQRVTLRCSPRSGDLSVYWYQQSLDQGLQFLIQYYNGEERAKGNILERFSAQQFPDLHSELNLSSLELGDSALYFCASSVTGATEAFFGQGTRLTVV.

This clone was picked up one time. This chain uses TRBV6-4 with TRBJ2-2, with 9 positions matching TRBD2. Germline V gene data show CDR1 as MRHNA and CDR2 as SNTAGT. The CDR3 consists of 16 residues. The junction had 5 bases not matched to a gene; V was cut back by 0 bases and J by 6 bases. The CDR3 sequence: CASSDSLAGSSGELFF. The DNA for the CDR3 is TGTGCCAGCAGTGACTCCCTAGCGGGGTCCTCCGGGGAGCTGTTTTTT.

The V call is TRBV9, the J call TRBJ2-3; no reliable D call. The ends were cut back, 4 bases at V and 1 base at J, with 13 bases in the middle. The germline CDR1 and CDR2 sequences are SGDLS and YYNGEE. The CDR3 loop spans 15 amino acids. The DNA for the CDR3 is TGTGCCAGCAGCACCTCGGAGTGGGGCACAGATACGCAGTATTTT. Protein: CASSTSEWGTDTQYF.

On this clone itself: The sample contains more than one DNA sequence encoding this CDR3. The V and J genes are TRBV5-1 and TRBJ2-3, with D hard to call. V dropped 0 bases and J dropped 4 bases, with 3 bases sitting between them. The V gene's germline CDR1 is SGHRS and CDR2 YFSETQ. The CDR3 sequence is 12 residues long. The chain's CDR3 is CASSLAPDTQYF. In nucleotides, the CDR3 is TGCGCCAGCAGCTTGGCCCCAGATACGCAGTATTTT.

The chain has TRBV10-3 and TRBJ2-1, with D possibly TRBD2 on 5 matching bases. CDR1 ENHRY and CDR2 SYGVKD come from the germline V gene. Between the trimmed V and J ends, which lost 5 bases and 0 bases, there was a span of 11 bases. The CDR3 loop spans 15 amino acids. The CDR3 sequence: CAISSGTTSYNEQFF. The CDR3 nucleotides read TGTGCCATCAGTAGCGGTACAACCTCCTACAATGAGCAGTTCTTC.

This CDR3 reads CSVSGGPEAFF. The CDR3 DNA is TGCAGCGTTTCAGGGGGCCCTGAAGCTTTCTTT. The J gene is TRBJ1-1, the V gene TRBV29-1; 8 nucleotides match TRBD1. Germline CDR1 is SQVTM and CDR2 is ANQGSEA. Trimming took 5 bases from V and 6 from J; bases not matched to a gene: 2. The CDR3 is 11 residues long.